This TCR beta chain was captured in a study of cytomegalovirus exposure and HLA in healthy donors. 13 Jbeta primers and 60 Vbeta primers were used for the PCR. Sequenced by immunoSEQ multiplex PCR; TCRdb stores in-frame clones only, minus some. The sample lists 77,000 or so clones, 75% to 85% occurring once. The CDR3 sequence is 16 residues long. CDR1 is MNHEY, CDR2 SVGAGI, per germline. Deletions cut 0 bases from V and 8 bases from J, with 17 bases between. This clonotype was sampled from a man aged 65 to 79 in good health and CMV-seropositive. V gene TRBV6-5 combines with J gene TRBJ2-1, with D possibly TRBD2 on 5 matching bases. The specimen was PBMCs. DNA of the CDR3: TGTGCCAGCAGTTACTCGAGGGCCGGGGAGCACTATGAGCAGTTCTTC. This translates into CASSYSRAGEHYEQFF.